Following are 26 T cell receptor beta chains from one sample sequenced in a study of T cell clonality in common variable immunodeficiency. Sequencing was performed with immunoSEQ multiplex PCR; in TCRdb, only in-frame clones are kept and a portion is missing. This sample carries roughly 40,000 clones, none of them present only once. Sequenced material: peripheral blood mononuclear cells. All receptors come from a person aged 18-70 years in good health.

In its sample, this clone was seen many times. The sequence runs out 3 residues before the end of the CDR3; the remainder is reconstructed from the germline J gene. The V call is TRBV19, the J call TRBJ1-2, with a weak D call TRBD1 (6 bases). Germline lookup yields CDR1 LNHDA and CDR2 SQIVND (reference sequence). V was clipped by 0 bases and J by 4 bases, with 9 bases between them. There are 14 residues in the CDR3. This chain's CDR3 is CASSIEGTTYGYTF. The DNA read from the CDR3 is TGTGCCAGTAGTATAGAGGGGACAACCTATGGC.

This clone appeared many times. The CDR3 goes on 3 residues after the read ends, and that part is filled in from the germline J gene. V gene TRBV5-4 combines with J gene TRBJ2-3; D may be TRBD1 (5 bases). The germline CDR1 and CDR2 sequences are SGHNT and YYREEE (reference sequence). This CDR3 spans 14 amino acids. V gave up 0 bases and J gave up 2 bases, with 7 bases separating them. The part of the CDR3 DNA that was read is TGTGCCAGCAGCTTGGTTGGGGCCACAGATACG. Translating it yields CASSLVGATDT. The entire CDR3 protein reads CASSLVGATDTQYF. Full variable domain (rest looked up from reference TRBV5-4 and TRBJ2-3): ETGVTQSPTHLIKTRGQQVTLRCSSQSGHNTVSWYQQALGQGPQFIFQYYREEENGRGNFPPRFSGLQFPNYSSELNVNALELDDSALYLCASSLVGATDTQYFGPGTRLTVL.

This clone was counted ten times or more. This chain's CDR3 is CASSLGAGVWETQYF. Incomplete CDR3 DNA: TGTGCCAGCAGTTTAGGCGCGGGAGTTTGGGAGACC. The V and J genes are TRBV12-3 or TRBV12-4 and TRBJ2-5; 7 bases match TRBD2. The read terminates 3 residues before the CDR3 end, so the remaining end is supplied by the germline J gene. The CDR3 extends over 15 amino acids. V lost 1 base, J lost 5 bases, and 7 bases stayed unmatched.

At least ten counts were recorded for this clone. The read is 3 residues too short to cover the CDR3 end, so that end is filled in from the germline J gene. This sequence joins TRBV3-1 (or the pseudogene TRBV3-2) and TRBJ1-4; D might be TRBD1 (5 bases). With 1 base removed from V and 8 bases from J, the gap between germline ends came to 14 bases. CDR1 and CDR2 (germline): LGHDT, YNNKEL (reference sequence). The CDR3 runs 15 residues. The CDR3 DNA, read in part, is TGTGCCAGCAGCCAAGGTTTAGGGGATGGGGAAAAA. This translates into CASSQGLGDGEK. The entire CDR3 protein reads CASSQGLGDGEKLFF.

There are many counts of this clone. The read finishes 3 residues shy of the CDR3 end, and the germline J gene is used to complete it. The chain employs TRBV14 and TRBJ2-2; D call uncertain. The CDR3 runs 13 residues. Trimming removed 1 base at V and 6 bases at J, with 6 bases between. Per the germline V gene, CDR1 is SGHDN and CDR2 is FVKESK. The CDR3: CASSQAFSGELFF. CDR3 bases read: TGTGCCAGCAGCCAAGCTTTTTCCGGGGAG.

In its sample, this clone was seen many times. The read terminates 3 residues before the CDR3 end, so the remaining end is supplied by the germline J gene. The chain links TRBV5-1 to TRBJ1-3; 7 bases are shared with TRBD1. Germline V gene sequence: CDR1 SGHRS, CDR2 YFSETQ. The CDR3 is 16 residues long. Trimming took 8 bases from V and 0 from J; bases not matched to a gene: 11. The sequenced CDR3 bases are TGCGCCAGTTCTATTTCGGGACAGAGCTCTGGAAACACC. It codes for CASSISGQSSGNT. The CDR3 as a whole reads CASSISGQSSGNTIYF.

This clone was counted at least ten times. The read ends 3 residues before the CDR3 terminus; that terminus is restored from the germline J gene. The chain couples TRBV5-1 to TRBJ1-2, with D perhaps matching TRBD1 (5 bases). Germline V gene data show CDR1 as SGHRS and CDR2 as YFSETQ. Trimming cost V 2 bases and J 4 bases, with 12 bases left between them. The CDR3 totals 14 residues. CDR3 bases read: TGCGCCAGCAGCTTCGAGGGGCGCGGCTATGGC. This codes for CASSFEGRGYG. The entire CDR3 reads CASSFEGRGYGYTF.

This clone was observed at least ten times. The sequence runs out 3 residues before the end of the CDR3; the remainder is reconstructed from the germline J gene. V gene TRBV5-1 combines with J gene TRBJ2-7, with 8 bases lining up with TRBD1. The J segment lost 6 bases and the V segment lost 4 bases, leaving 6 bases of the junction unmatched. The CDR3 sequence is 13 residues long. Germline CDR1 is SGHRS and CDR2 is YFSETQ. CDR3: CASSLDREIEQYF. The sequenced CDR3 bases are TGCGCCAGCAGCCTGGACAGGGAAATCGAG.

This clone appeared many times. The read gets to within 3 residues of the CDR3 end, and the germline J gene fills in the rest. This rearrangement joins TRBV20-1 to TRBJ2-5; the D gene is possibly TRBD2 (6 bases). Germline V gene sequence: CDR1 DFQATT, CDR2 SNEGSKA (reference sequence). The length of the CDR3 is 13 residues. Deletions cut 3 bases from V and 1 base from J, with 9 bases between. The CDR3 bases that were read are TGCAGTGCTAGGGGGACTCTCCAAGAGACC. This encodes CSARGTLQET. The full CDR3 sequence reads CSARGTLQETQYF.

This clone has just a few counts. The CDR3 end falls 3 residues outside the read, so it is completed with the germline J gene. The chain combines TRBV7-8 with TRBJ2-1, with D tentatively TRBD1 (6 bases). V was cut by 5 bases and J by 0 bases, with 8 bases left in between. CDR1 SGHVS and CDR2 FQNEAQ come from the germline V gene. CDR3 length equals 14 residues. The CDR3 region is CASSQGSSYNEQFF. The covered CDR3 bases are TGTGCCAGCAGCCAGGGGAGCTCCTACAATGAG.

This clone has at least ten counts. The sequence runs out 3 residues before the end of the CDR3; the remainder is reconstructed from the germline J gene. The chain couples TRBV5-1 to TRBJ2-1; 12 nucleotides align to TRBD2. Germline V gene lookup returns CDR1 SGHRS and CDR2 YFSETQ. The CDR3 spans 16 residues. V lost 4 bases, J lost 9 bases, and 11 bases stayed unmatched. The CDR3 spells CASSPLTSGRKGEQFF. The part of the CDR3 DNA that was read is TGCGCCAGCAGCCCCCTGACTAGCGGGAGAAAGGGTGAG.

This clone occurred many times. The CDR3 goes on 3 residues after the read ends, and that part is filled in from the germline J gene. The genes are TRBV6-2 or TRBV6-3 and TRBJ2-6; perhaps TRBD2 as D (5 bases). The germline V and J ends were trimmed by 7 bases and 0 bases, with 10 bases remaining between them. The length of the CDR3 is 15 residues. The germline V gene has CDR1 MNHEY and CDR2 SVGEGT. The CDR3 bases that were read are TGTGCCAGCAACTACGGGGTCTCTGGGGCCAACGTC. This codes for CASNYGVSGANV. The CDR3 in its entirety is CASNYGVSGANVLTF.

The table lists this clone with many counts. The read comes to an end 3 residues before the CDR3 does, leaving the germline J gene to fill in the end. This sequence joins TRBV7-2 and TRBJ1-5, with D perhaps TRBD1 (5 bases). Trimming shortened V by 5 bases and J by 6 bases, and 11 bases separated the two germline ends. The CDR3 runs 13 residues. CDR1 is SGHTA and CDR2 is FQGNSA in the germline V gene. The sequenced CDR3 bases are TGTGCCAGCAGCCCTCTGGGGGGTCAGCCC. It specifies CASSPLGGQP. The entire CDR3 protein reads CASSPLGGQPQHF.

Remarks on this clone: Read data end 3 residues before the CDR3 end; the end is taken from the germline J gene. The rearrangement joins TRBV20-1 to TRBJ2-1; D may be TRBD2 (6 bases). V lost 3 bases to trimming and J lost 9 bases, with 21 bases between them. This CDR3 region has 15 residues. The germline V gene encodes CDR1 DFQATT and CDR2 SNEGSKA (reference sequence). The CDR3: CSASNIAVLGSEQFF. Incomplete CDR3 DNA: TGCAGTGCTAGTAATATAGCGGTCCTGGGCAGTGAG.

This clone was counted ten times or more. Coverage ceases 3 residues before the CDR3 finishes, and the germline J gene fills in the end. This chain uses TRBV7-8 with TRBJ1-2, with 7 bases lining up with TRBD1. The ends lost 5 bases at V and 0 bases at J; junction bases unmatched: 9. This CDR3 contains 16 residues. Per germline, CDR1 SGHVS and CDR2 FQNEAQ. Incomplete CDR3 DNA: TGTGCCAGCAGCCCCCAGACAGGGAAAACTAACTATGGC. Its protein product is CASSPQTGKTNYG. The full CDR3 is CASSPQTGKTNYGYTF.

This clone was recorded many times. The read is 3 residues too short to cover the CDR3 end, so that end is filled in from the germline J gene. V gene TRBV2 combines with J gene TRBJ2-3; TRBD1 aligns across 9 bases. The V segment lost 6 bases and the J segment 3 bases; nucleotides outside the gene matches: 7. Germline CDR1 and CDR2: SNHLY and FYNNEI. The CDR3 length is 15 residues. CDR3 DNA (partial): TGTGCCAGCAGCGCACAGGGGGCGGTGACAGATACG. Translating it yields CASSAQGAVTDT. The CDR3 in its entirety is CASSAQGAVTDTQYF.

The part of the CDR3 DNA that was read is TGCGCCAGCAGCGATTCGGGAAGACAGGGTGGAGAGACC. It specifies CASSDSGRQGGET. The entire CDR3 sequence reads CASSDSGRQGGETQYF. J is TRBJ2-5 and V is TRBV5-1; TRBD1 matches 7 bases. The CDR3 end falls 3 residues outside the read, so it is completed with the germline J gene. The CDR3 has 16 residues. V shed 4 bases, J shed 4 bases, and the junction held 13 bases outside the gene matches. CDR1 SGHRS and CDR2 YFSETQ come from the germline V gene.

This clone was recorded many times. The read falls 3 residues short of the CDR3 end, and the missing part is taken from the germline J gene. The rearrangement uses TRBV10-2 and TRBJ2-5, with 9 bases fitting TRBD2. The germline V gene has CDR1 WSHSY and CDR2 SAAADI. The CDR3 runs to 14 residues. Losses at the gene ends were 5 bases for V and 4 bases for J; bases not matched to a gene: 5. CDR3 loop: CASSSLAGRETQYF. CDR3 DNA, as far as it was read: TGCGCCAGCAGTAGCCTAGCGGGAAGAGAGACC.

The sample holds many counts of this clone. The CDR3 end is not reached by the read, which stops 3 residues before it; the germline J gene fills it in. The chain recombines TRBV20-1 with TRBJ2-2; D is possibly TRBD2 (5 bases). The CDR3 spans 17 residues. Germline CDR1 is DFQATT and CDR2 is SNEGSKA (reference sequence). V was trimmed by 1 base and J by 1 base, leaving 16 bases between them. The sequenced part of the CDR3 DNA is TGCAGTGCTAGAGTTCTTCGGCTAGCTCAGAACACCGGGGAG. Amino acids: CSARVLRLAQNTGE. The CDR3 as a whole reads CSARVLRLAQNTGELFF.

This clone was found many times. The CDR3 end falls 3 residues outside the read, so it is completed with the germline J gene. V and J are TRBV28 and TRBJ1-6; no clear D. The ends were cut back, 6 bases at V and 0 bases at J, with 9 bases in the middle. The CDR3 consists of 15 residues. Germline V CDR1 and CDR2: MDHEN, SYDVKM. The chain's CDR3 is CASSLRSSYNSPLHF. The DNA read from the CDR3 is TGTGCCAGCAGCCTCAGGAGCTCCTATAATTCACCC.

About this clone: The CDR3 extends 3 residues past the end of the read, so its final part is completed from the germline J gene. The chain joins TRBV6-1 to TRBJ1-5; D is unresolved. V was shortened by 2 bases and J by 4 bases, with 6 bases between the two germline ends. The CDR3 contains 13 residues. CDR1 and CDR2 (germline): MNHNS, SASEGT. The sequenced part of the CDR3 DNA is TGTGCCAGCAGTGAAAAAGCTAATCAGCCC. Its protein is CASSEKANQP. The whole CDR3 protein is CASSEKANQPQHF.

Of note for this clone: The CDR3 goes on 3 residues after the read ends, and that part is filled in from the germline J gene. The chain combines TRBV5-3 with TRBJ1-5, with 9 bases aligning to TRBD1. Being an ORF, TRBV5-3 has a function that is uncertain. The CDR3 runs 16 residues. V shed 5 bases and J 0 bases; nucleotides not matched to a gene: 6. This CDR3 reads CARRGQGNYSNQPQHF. The sequenced part of the CDR3 DNA is TGTGCCAGAAGGGGACAGGGAAATTATAGCAATCAGCCC.

This clone was seen repeatedly, ten times or more. The read falls 3 residues short of the CDR3 end, and the missing part is taken from the germline J gene. This chain connects TRBV20-1 to TRBJ2-2; 9 nucleotides match TRBD1. J gave up 4 bases and V 1 base, and 4 bases lay outside the gene matches. This CDR3 comprises 15 residues. Germline-derived CDR1 and CDR2 are DFQATT and SNEGSKA (reference sequence). The CDR3 DNA, read in part, is TGCAGTGCTAGAGTTGAGACAGGGGGCACCGGGGAG. Translated, it gives CSARVETGGTGE. The entire CDR3 is CSARVETGGTGELFF.

In this sample, this clone turned up many times. The CDR3 end lies 3 residues beyond the end of the read and is filled in from the germline J gene. The rearrangement joins TRBV20-1 to TRBJ2-1, with D hard to call. The CDR3 spans 14 residues. Germline V lookup: CDR1 DFQATT, CDR2 SNEGSKA (reference sequence). V was trimmed by 6 bases and J by 0 bases, leaving 12 bases between them. The sequenced part of the CDR3 DNA is TGCAGTGCCCCTACAGAATTCTCCTACAATGAG. Its translation is CSAPTEFSYNE. The CDR3, in full, reads CSAPTEFSYNEQFF.

In this sample, this clone turned up many times. The observed sequence ends 3 residues before the CDR3 terminus, with the missing tail filled in from the germline J gene. The gene calls are TRBV20-1 and TRBJ2-7, with D possibly being TRBD1 (6 bases). Germline-derived CDR1 and CDR2 are DFQATT and SNEGSKA (reference sequence). The CDR3 length is 15 residues. Trimming left V 2 bases short and J 6 bases short, with 20 bases between. The sequenced CDR3 bases are TGCAGTGCTAGATCCCTGAGGTCAGGGGTATCCGAG. Translating gives CSARSLRSGVSE. The complete CDR3 sequence is CSARSLRSGVSEQYF.

This clone was observed at least ten times. The read comes to an end 3 residues before the CDR3 does, leaving the germline J gene to fill in the end. Additional DNA sequences in this sample encode the identical CDR3. J is TRBJ1-5 and V is TRBV19, with TRBD1 identical over 9 bases. J was trimmed by 1 base and V by 5 bases; bases with no gene match: 3. Per germline, CDR1 LNHDA and CDR2 SQIVND (reference sequence). The CDR3 sequence is 15 residues long. The sequenced CDR3 bases are TGTGCCAGTAGTCCGGGACAGGGAAGCAATCAGCCC. Its translation: CASSPGQGSNQP. The entire CDR3 sequence reads CASSPGQGSNQPQHF.